A selection of T cell receptor beta chains follows, all from one sample in a study of CD8+ T cells in alopecia areata. Sequenced by immunoSEQ multiplex PCR; TCRdb stores in-frame clones only, minus some. The sample lists 110,000 to 150,000 clones, about 59% seen once, with more than 15% in the top ten. This material consisted of CD8+ T cells sorted from blood, taken at week 4, from a patient treated with tofacitinib. The receptors derive from a human donor with alopecia areata. Both conserved end residues are part of each CDR3. Fields, in order: clone size, V gene, D gene, J gene, CDR3 protein, CDR3 DNA. The D gene is left open where the match is weak. Clone size is not always given. Where it is, it says once, few, many or a class for expanded clones.

abundance: NA; v_gene: TRBV11-2; d_gene: NA; j_gene: TRBJ2-1; CDR3aa: CASSLARRVNEQFF; CDR3nt: TGTGCCAGCAGCTTAGCCCGCAGGGTGAATGAGCAGTTCTTC
abundance: many; v_gene: TRBV5-1; d_gene: NA; j_gene: TRBJ2-7; CDR3aa: CASSWDGTYEQYF; CDR3nt: TGCGCCAGCAGCTGGGACGGGACCTACGAGCAGTACTTC
abundance: few; v_gene: TRBV13; d_gene: TRBD1; j_gene: TRBJ1-1; CDR3aa: CASSSNPGQELPEAFF; CDR3nt: TGTGCCAGCAGTTCAAATCCGGGACAGGAGCTCCCTGAAGCTTTCTTT
abundance: few; v_gene: TRBV5-1; d_gene: NA; j_gene: TRBJ1-1; CDR3aa: CASSLTTRDTEAFF; CDR3nt: TGCGCCAGCAGCTTGACCACAAGGGACACTGAAGCTTTCTTT
abundance: NA; v_gene: TRBV27; d_gene: TRBD1; j_gene: TRBJ1-1; CDR3aa: CASSLRQGNTEAFF; CDR3nt: TGTGCCAGCAGTCTCCGACAGGGGAACACTGAAGCTTTCTTT
abundance: few; v_gene: TRBV9; d_gene: NA; j_gene: TRBJ2-3; CDR3aa: CASSVGITTADTQYF; CDR3nt: TGTGCCAGCAGCGTTGGGATAACAACGGCAGATACGCAGTATTTT
abundance: NA; v_gene: TRBV5-4; d_gene: NA; j_gene: TRBJ1-6; CDR3aa: CASSLGSSYNSPLHF; CDR3nt: TGTGCCAGCAGCTTGGGTAGCTCCTATAATTCACCCCTCCACTTT
abundance: NA; v_gene: TRBV9; d_gene: TRBD2; j_gene: TRBJ2-3; CDR3aa: CASSAQRGGPDTQYF; CDR3nt: TGTGCCAGCAGCGCCCAGCGGGGGGGCCCAGATACGCAGTATTTT
abundance: NA; v_gene: TRBV7-9; d_gene: TRBD1; j_gene: TRBJ1-2; CDR3aa: CALGVGQGAAYGYTF; CDR3nt: TGTGCCTTAGGGGTCGGACAGGGGGCCGCCTATGGCTACACCTTC
abundance: once; v_gene: TRBV5-4; d_gene: NA; j_gene: TRBJ1-5; CDR3aa: CASSLDGNQPQHF; CDR3nt: TGTGCCAGCAGTCTGGACGGTAATCAGCCCCAGCATTTT
abundance: NA; v_gene: TRBV15; d_gene: TRBD2; j_gene: TRBJ2-5; CDR3aa: CATSIGGGQETQYF; CDR3nt: TGTGCCACCAGCATTGGGGGGGGCCAAGAGACCCAGTACTTC
abundance: few; v_gene: TRBV5-6; d_gene: NA; j_gene: TRBJ2-7; CDR3aa: CASSYGPRGAYEQYF; CDR3nt: TGTGCCAGCAGCTACGGACCTCGAGGAGCCTACGAGCAGTACTTC
abundance: NA; v_gene: TRBV12-5; d_gene: NA; j_gene: TRBJ2-5; CDR3aa: CASGYQGEETQYF; CDR3nt: TGTGCTAGTGGCTACCAGGGAGAAGAGACCCAGTACTTC
abundance: NA; v_gene: TRBV5-6; d_gene: TRBD1; j_gene: TRBJ1-1; CDR3aa: CASSPSEGAVTEAFF; CDR3nt: TGTGCCAGCAGCCCCTCGGAGGGGGCAGTCACTGAAGCTTTCTTT
abundance: NA; v_gene: TRBV29-1; d_gene: NA; j_gene: TRBJ1-1; CDR3aa: CSVGTGTEAFF; CDR3nt: TGCAGCGTCGGAACAGGGACTGAAGCTTTCTTT
abundance: NA; v_gene: TRBV30; d_gene: NA; j_gene: TRBJ2-3; CDR3aa: CAWSYGGGTDTQYF; CDR3nt: TGTGCCTGGAGTTATGGTGGTGGCACAGATACGCAGTATTTT
abundance: NA; v_gene: TRBV29-1; d_gene: TRBD1; j_gene: TRBJ1-1; CDR3aa: CSAFDRGTEAFF; CDR3nt: TGCAGCGCCTTCGACAGGGGGACTGAAGCTTTCTTT
abundance: NA; v_gene: TRBV5-1; d_gene: NA; j_gene: TRBJ2-7; CDR3aa: CASSNPPGPAPSEQYF; CDR3nt: TGCGCCAGCAGCAACCCACCCGGGCCGGCGCCGTCCGAGCAGTACTTC
abundance: few; v_gene: TRBV29-1; d_gene: TRBD1; j_gene: TRBJ1-2; CDR3aa: CSVPGTDINYGYTF; CDR3nt: TGCAGCGTCCCCGGGACAGACATTAACTATGGCTACACCTTC
abundance: NA; v_gene: TRBV12-5; d_gene: TRBD1; j_gene: TRBJ2-7; CDR3aa: CASGPRDRVYEQYF; CDR3nt: TGTGCTAGTGGTCCGAGGGACAGGGTCTACGAGCAGTACTTC
abundance: NA; v_gene: TRBV4-3; d_gene: NA; j_gene: TRBJ1-3; CDR3aa: CASSQLTFSGNTIYF; CDR3nt: TGCGCCAGCAGCCAATTGACATTCTCTGGAAACACCATATATTTT
abundance: NA; v_gene: TRBV4-1; d_gene: TRBD1; j_gene: TRBJ1-2; CDR3aa: CASSHRTGGAGGYTF; CDR3nt: TGCGCCAGCAGCCACCGAACAGGGGGCGCGGGTGGCTACACCTTC
abundance: NA; v_gene: TRBV7-9; d_gene: NA; j_gene: TRBJ2-7; CDR3aa: CASSTTGEQYF; CDR3nt: TGTGCCAGCAGCACCACGGGCGAGCAGTACTTC
abundance: NA; v_gene: TRBV10-3; d_gene: NA; j_gene: TRBJ1-1; CDR3aa: CAISSDGNTEAFF; CDR3nt: TGTGCCATCAGCTCGGACGGGAACACTGAAGCTTTCTTT
abundance: NA; v_gene: TRBV4-3; d_gene: TRBD1; j_gene: TRBJ1-1; CDR3aa: CASSSDRESEAFF; CDR3nt: TGCGCCAGCAGCAGCGACAGGGAGTCTGAAGCTTTCTTT
abundance: NA; v_gene: TRBV27; d_gene: TRBD2; j_gene: TRBJ2-5; CDR3aa: CASSLMRGTQETQYF; CDR3nt: TGTGCCAGCAGTTTAATGCGGGGGACCCAAGAGACCCAGTACTTC
abundance: NA; v_gene: TRBV12-5; d_gene: NA; j_gene: TRBJ1-2; CDR3aa: CASGLIGTYGYTF; CDR3nt: TGTGCTAGTGGTTTGATCGGGACCTATGGCTACACCTTC
abundance: few; v_gene: TRBV5-1; d_gene: NA; j_gene: TRBJ2-7; CDR3aa: CASSLSGTDSSYEQYF; CDR3nt: TGCGCCAGCAGCTTGTCTGGGACGGACAGCTCCTACGAGCAGTACTTC
abundance: NA; v_gene: TRBV14; d_gene: NA; j_gene: TRBJ2-7; CDR3aa: CASSPVGPPNYEQYF; CDR3nt: TGTGCCAGCAGCCCAGTAGGGCCCCCCAATTACGAGCAGTACTTC
abundance: NA; v_gene: TRBV25-1; d_gene: TRBD2; j_gene: TRBJ2-3; CDR3aa: CASSGLAGGFFSTDTQYF; CDR3nt: TGTGCCAGCAGTGGACTAGCGGGGGGGTTCTTTAGCACAGATACGCAGTATTTT
abundance: NA; v_gene: TRBV7-9; d_gene: NA; j_gene: TRBJ1-4; CDR3aa: CASSGISTNEKLFF; CDR3nt: TGTGCCAGCAGCGGGATCTCAACTAATGAAAAACTGTTTTTT
abundance: NA; v_gene: TRBV9; d_gene: NA; j_gene: TRBJ2-2; CDR3aa: CASSVVTGELFF; CDR3nt: TGTGCCAGCAGCGTAGTGACCGGGGAGCTGTTTTTT